Presented here are 24 T cell receptor beta chains from one specimen sequenced in a study of blood T cell repertoires in COVID-19. Repertoires were generated with immunoSEQ multiplex PCR, while TCRdb's copy carries only in-frame clones and drops some. The sample lists 150,000 or so clones, roughly 81% occurring once. The specimen was peripheral blood. Receptors originate from a human donor with acute or convalescent COVID-19. The donor label of this sample is uncertain.

The rearrangement joins TRBV24-1 to TRBJ2-3, with TRBD2 identical over 8 bases. Germline V gives CDR1 KGHDR, CDR2 SFDVKD. With 4 bases clipped from V and 7 bases from J, the junction kept 3 bases outside the gene matches. CDR3 length equals 13 residues. CDR3 DNA: TGTGCCACCAGTGACCGGGGGGGATATACGCAGTATTTT. As protein: CATSDRGGYTQYF.

The chain recombines TRBV6-6 with TRBJ1-1; D might be TRBD1 (6 bases). Trimming took off 5 bases at V and 5 bases at J, with 12 bases between the two ends. This CDR3 spans 13 amino acids. Germline CDR1 is MNHNY and CDR2 is SVGAGI (reference sequence). The DNA for the CDR3 is TGTGCCAGCAGTGATCAAAGGGGGACTGAAGCTTTCTTT. Translation gives CASSDQRGTEAFF.

The chain employs TRBV3-1 (or the pseudogene TRBV3-2) and TRBJ2-3, with 8 positions matching TRBD2. V was pared by 4 bases and J by 1 base, with 4 bases of the junction left unmatched. The CDR3 has 15 amino acids. Per the germline V gene, CDR1 is LGHDT and CDR2 is YNNKEL (reference sequence). CDR3 sequence reads: CASSLRGGRTDTQYF. CDR3 nucleotides: TGTGCCAGCAGCCTCCGGGGGGGCCGCACAGATACGCAGTATTTT.

The chain combines TRBV5-4 with TRBJ2-7; D is uncertain. Per the germline V gene, CDR1 is SGHNT and CDR2 is YYREEE (reference sequence). The V gene lost 0 bases and the J gene lost 6 bases, with 10 bases spanning the gap. There are 13 residues in the CDR3. CDR3 sequence: CASSLDSVGEQYF. CDR3 bases: TGTGCCAGCAGCTTGGATTCGGTCGGCGAGCAGTACTTC. Based on the CDR3 plus reference TRBV5-4 and TRBJ2-7, the full variable domain is ETGVTQSPTHLIKTRGQQVTLRCSSQSGHNTVSWYQQALGQGPQFIFQYYREEENGRGNFPPRFSGLQFPNYSSELNVNALELDDSALYLCASSLDSVGEQYFGPGTRLTVT.

The chain is built from TRBV2 and TRBJ2-7; 7 positions agree with TRBD1. The CDR3 runs 11 residues. Germline lookup yields CDR1 SNHLY and CDR2 FYNNEI. Trimming cost V 8 bases and J 3 bases; bases outside gene matches: 1. This CDR3 reads CASGQDYEQYV. The DNA for the CDR3 is TGTGCCAGCGGACAGGACTACGAGCAGTACGTC.

This chain joins TRBV28 and TRBJ1-3; D not certain. V was clipped by 4 bases and J by 0 bases, with 7 bases between them. Germline V CDR1 and CDR2: MDHEN, SYDVKM. CDR3 length equals 14 residues. CDR3 coding DNA: TGTGCCAGCAGTTCCCGGGACTCTGGAAACACCATATATTTT. Residues: CASSSRDSGNTIYF.

V usage is TRBV27 and J usage is TRBJ1-1; D remains ambiguous. Germline loops: CDR1 MNHEY, CDR2 SMNVEV (reference sequence). The CDR3 runs to 13 residues. V was shortened by 3 bases and J by 1 base, with 6 bases between the two germline ends. The CDR3 nucleotides read TGTGCCAGCAGTTTGAGGCGGAACACTGAAGCTTTCTTT. Protein: CASSLRRNTEAFF.

The chain couples TRBV10-3 to TRBJ1-5; TRBD1 aligns across 9 bases. The CDR3 runs 15 residues. In germline, CDR1 is ENHRY, CDR2 SYGVKD. Trimming cost V 11 bases and J 2 bases; bases outside gene matches: 10. The CDR3 nucleotides read TGTGCCGTTTCCGCCCGGGACAGGGGCAATCAGCCCCAGCATTTT. It specifies CAVSARDRGNQPQHF.

The count of this clone is one. V usage is TRBV19 and J usage is TRBJ2-7; the D gene is possibly TRBD1 (5 bases). The length of the CDR3 is 14 residues. Germline-derived CDR1 and CDR2 are LNHDA and SQIVND (reference sequence). V was trimmed by 4 bases and J by 2 bases, leaving 12 bases between them. The CDR3 DNA is TGTGCCAGTAGTAAGGTCGCAGGGCCCTACGAGCAGTACTTC. Its protein is CASSKVAGPYEQYF.

The J gene is TRBJ1-5, the V gene TRBV5-1, with D unresolved. Per the germline V gene, CDR1 is SGHRS and CDR2 is YFSETQ. The CDR3 spans 14 residues. The V end lost 0 bases, the J end lost 3 bases, and 7 bases lay between the germline ends. CDR3 in amino acids: CASSLGGTNQPQHF. CDR3 nucleotides: TGCGCCAGCAGCTTGGGAGGCACCAATCAGCCCCAGCATTTT.

The J gene is TRBJ2-4, the V gene TRBV7-9; 11 nucleotides line up with TRBD1. Unmatched junction bases numbered 4, after V lost 5 bases and J lost 4 bases. The CDR3 totals 15 residues. Germline V CDR1 and CDR2: SEHNR, FQNEAQ (reference sequence). CDR3 sequence: CASSAGTGGKNIQYF. In DNA, the CDR3 is TGTGCCAGCAGCGCCGGGACAGGGGGTAAAAACATTCAGTACTTC.

The chain has TRBV12-5 and TRBJ2-2; 7 bases match TRBD2. After removal of 0 bases from V and 5 bases from J, the junction contained 3 bases not matched to a gene. The CDR3 is 15 residues long. Germline V lookup: CDR1 LGHNT, CDR2 FRNRAP. The CDR3 sequence is CASGLVRGGTGELFF. The CDR3 nucleotides read TGTGCTAGTGGTTTGGTACGCGGGGGAACCGGGGAGCTGTTTTTT.

The V call is TRBV5-6, the J call TRBJ1-5, with D unresolved. The V gene lost 4 bases and the J gene lost 0 bases, with 8 bases spanning the gap. The V gene's germline CDR1 is SGHDT and CDR2 YYEEEE. This CDR3 spans 14 amino acids. CDR3 DNA: TGTGCCAGCAGCCTATCATATAGCAATCAGCCCCAGCATTTT. Encoded protein: CASSLSYSNQPQHF.

The rearrangement links TRBV4-1 to TRBJ1-1; 9 positions agree with TRBD1. Trimming cost V 3 bases and J 4 bases; bases outside gene matches: 6. There are 15 residues in the CDR3. Per germline, CDR1 MGHRA and CDR2 YSYEKL. The CDR3 DNA sequence: TGCGCCAGCAGCCATCCTGGGACAGGGAGCACTGAAGCTTTCTTT. Amino acid sequence: CASSHPGTGSTEAFF.

This clone was counted a single time. The chain employs TRBV18 and TRBJ1-5; tentative D call: TRBD1 (6 bases). The CDR3 extends over 14 amino acids. With 5 bases removed from V and 5 bases from J, the gap between germline ends came to 13 bases. CDR1 is KGHSH, CDR2 LQKENI, per germline. CDR3 protein: CASSGTNDYQPQHF. DNA of the CDR3: TGTGCCAGCTCAGGGACAAACGATTATCAGCCCCAGCATTTT. Filled out from reference TRBV18 and TRBJ1-5, the complete variable domain reads NAGVMQNPRHLVRRRGQEARLRCSPMKGHSHVYWYRQLPEEGLKFMVYLQKENIIDESGMPKERFSAEFPKEGPSILRIQQVVRGDSAAYFCASSGTNDYQPQHFGDGTRLSIL.

This clone was picked up many times. J is TRBJ2-5 and V is TRBV6-5; possible D gene TRBD2, 7 bases. The germline V gene encodes CDR1 MNHEY and CDR2 SVGAGI. This CDR3 region has 13 residues. Between the trimmed V and J ends, which lost 8 bases and 5 bases, there was a span of 15 bases. In DNA form, the CDR3 reads TGTGCCAGCCGAGAGGGGGGGCGGGAGACCCAGTACTTC. As protein: CASREGGRETQYF.

This chain links TRBV11-2 with TRBJ2-1, with 7 bases matching TRBD1. Trimming took 5 bases from V and 10 from J; bases not matched to a gene: 14. The CDR3 loop spans 15 amino acids. CDR1 and CDR2 (germline): SGHAT, FQNNGV. CDR3 sequence: CASSKDRLSRIEQFF. The CDR3 region has the DNA TGTGCCAGCAGCAAGGACAGGTTATCTCGTATCGAGCAGTTCTTC.

This clone was detected only once. The CDR3 DNA is TGTGCCAGCAGCTTAGAAGGGGGGGGCACCGGGGAGCTGTTTTTT. This translates into CASSLEGGGTGELFF. The chain links TRBV11-2 to TRBJ2-2; the D gene is possibly TRBD2 (7 bases). V was pared by 0 bases and J by 4 bases, with 9 bases between. Germline V gene lookup returns CDR1 SGHAT and CDR2 FQNNGV. There are 15 residues in the CDR3.

The chain links TRBV30 to TRBJ2-1, with D uncertain. The V gene lost 0 bases and the J gene lost 9 bases, with 9 bases spanning the gap. The CDR3 is 12 amino acids. CDR1 is GTSNPN, CDR2 SVGIG, per germline (reference sequence). The CDR3 region is CAWSVPFGEQFF. The CDR3 bases are TGTGCCTGGAGTGTCCCATTCGGTGAGCAGTTCTTC.

V and J are TRBV24-1 and TRBJ2-1; TRBD2 agrees at 11 bases. V shed 1 base and J 6 bases; nucleotides not matched to a gene: 1. This CDR3 comprises 15 residues. The germline V gene encodes CDR1 KGHDR and CDR2 SFDVKD. The CDR3 region is CATSDLTSGGNEQFF. CDR3 nucleotides: TGTGCCACCAGTGATTTAACTAGCGGGGGCAATGAGCAGTTCTTC.

The V and J genes are TRBV9 and TRBJ2-4, with a weak D call TRBD2 (6 bases). V was pared by 4 bases and J by 1 base, with 24 bases between. The CDR3 sequence is 19 residues long. Germline V CDR1 and CDR2: SGDLS, YYNGEE. Here the CDR3 DNA reads TGTGCCAGCAGCCCTGGTGAGGGAGGAGCCCGCTATGCCAAAAACATTCAGTACTTC. It codes for CASSPGEGGARYAKNIQYF.

The chain has TRBV29-1 and TRBJ1-2; the D gene is possibly TRBD1 (6 bases). The germline V gene encodes CDR1 SQVTM and CDR2 ANQGSEA. This CDR3 is 13 amino acids long. Trimming shortened V by 2 bases and J by 4 bases, and 11 bases separated the two germline ends. CDR3: CSVETGTLYGYTF. CDR3 nucleotide sequence: TGCAGCGTTGAAACGGGGACACTCTATGGCTACACCTTC.

V is TRBV5-6 and J is TRBJ1-1, with D possibly being TRBD1 (5 bases). The CDR3 loop spans 12 amino acids. Between the trimmed V and J ends, which lost 2 bases and 3 bases, there was a span of 5 bases. Looked up from germline, CDR1 is SGHDT and CDR2 is YYEEEE. CDR3 residues: CASSLGDTEAFF. CDR3 coding DNA: TGTGCCAGCAGCTTAGGGGACACTGAAGCTTTCTTT.

J is TRBJ1-6 and V is TRBV3-1 (or the pseudogene TRBV3-2); no firm D call. CDR1 is LGHDT, CDR2 YNNKEL, per germline (reference sequence). The germline V and J ends were trimmed by 1 base and 7 bases, with 8 bases remaining between them. CDR3 length: 14 amino acids. CDR3 in amino acids: CASSQGAPNSPLHF. CDR3 bases: TGTGCCAGCAGCCAAGGGGCTCCCAATTCACCCCTCCACTTT.